Shown below are 27 T cell receptor beta chains from a single sample sequenced in a study of blood T cell repertoires in COVID-19. Sequencing used immunoSEQ multiplex PCR; TCRdb keeps in-frame clones, though not all of them. The sample carries under 85,000 clones, 85% recorded once. The sequencing sample was made of peripheral blood. These TCRs come from an older man with acute or convalescent COVID-19.

The chain links TRBV6-6 to TRBJ2-7; D gene ambiguous. CDR1 and CDR2 (germline): MNHNY, SVGAGI (reference sequence). V lost 0 bases to trimming and J lost 7 bases, with 10 bases between them. The CDR3 extends over 13 amino acids. The CDR3 sequence is CASSYSPEWEQYF. The CDR3 coding sequence is TGTGCCAGCAGTTACTCGCCTGAGTGGGAGCAGTACTTC.

V is TRBV3-1 (or the pseudogene TRBV3-2) and J is TRBJ2-4, with D perhaps matching TRBD2 (6 bases). The CDR3 extends over 14 amino acids. The V gene lost 1 base and the J gene lost 6 bases, with 10 bases spanning the gap. Germline V gene lookup returns CDR1 LGHDT and CDR2 YNNKEL (reference sequence). The CDR3 DNA reads as TGTGCCAGCAGCCAAGCGGGAGCGGGAAACATTCAGTACTTC. It is translated as CASSQAGAGNIQYF.

This chain uses TRBV24-1 with TRBJ2-5; 7 bases match TRBD1. CDR1 KGHDR and CDR2 SFDVKD come from the germline V gene. Trimming cost V 4 bases and J 2 bases; bases outside gene matches: 6. This CDR3 contains 15 residues. CDR3 sequence: CATSDAGTAQETQYF. The CDR3 bases are TGTGCCACCAGTGACGCTGGGACAGCTCAAGAGACCCAGTACTTC.

This rearrangement joins TRBV4-1 to TRBJ1-4; perhaps TRBD1 as D (5 bases). The CDR3 runs to 17 residues. Germline CDR1 MGHRA, CDR2 YSYEKL. The V end was cut by 1 base, the J end by 0 bases, with 12 bases between. CDR3 in DNA: TGCGCCAGCAGCCAAGGACAGAACTTGGCAACTAATGAAAAACTGTTTTTT. Translation gives CASSQGQNLATNEKLFF.

V and J are TRBV27 and TRBJ2-2, with 15 bases fitting TRBD2. CDR1 and CDR2 (germline): MNHEY, SMNVEV (reference sequence). This CDR3 contains 19 residues. The J segment lost 0 bases and the V segment lost 6 bases, leaving 8 bases of the junction unmatched. The CDR3 region has the DNA TGTGCCAGCAGCCGGGGACTAGCGGGAGGTCTCCCGAACACCGGGGAGCTGTTTTTT. As protein: CASSRGLAGGLPNTGELFF.

This chain links TRBV9 with TRBJ1-4; TRBD1 aligns across 9 bases. The CDR3 has 14 residues. CDR1 and CDR2 (germline): SGDLS, YYNGEE. The trim removed 7 bases at V and 7 bases at J, leaving 8 bases unmatched. CDR3 sequence (DNA): TGTGCCAGCGGCCTCGGGACAGGGCTTGAAAAACTGTTTTTT. It yields the protein CASGLGTGLEKLFF.

This clone was seen just once. The chain combines TRBV4-1 with TRBJ2-7; tentative D call: TRBD1 (6 bases). Germline V CDR1 and CDR2: MGHRA, YSYEKL. Trimming took 1 base from V and 6 from J, leaving 16 bases between them. The CDR3 spans 15 residues. The CDR3 DNA follows: TGCGCCAGCAGCCAAGGGGCCGGGACACTGGGCGAGCAGTACTTC. Encoded protein: CASSQGAGTLGEQYF.

The V gene is TRBV10-3, the J gene TRBJ2-1, with 14 bases fitting TRBD2. The CDR3 contains 18 residues. The germline CDR1 and CDR2 sequences are ENHRY and SYGVKD. V shed 6 bases and J 1 base; nucleotides not matched to a gene: 8. CDR3 amino acids: CAISQGLAGGLSYNEQFF. In DNA form, the CDR3 reads TGTGCCATCAGCCAAGGACTAGCGGGAGGCCTGTCCTACAATGAGCAGTTCTTC.

The chain combines TRBV4-1 with TRBJ2-7; the D gene is possibly TRBD2 (6 bases). V lost 1 base and J 2 bases, leaving 12 bases between the germline ends. The CDR3 loop spans 15 amino acids. Germline V gene data show CDR1 as MGHRA and CDR2 as YSYEKL. The CDR3 region has the DNA TGCGCCAGCAGCCAAGCCAGCGGGCTACCCTACGAGCAGTACTTC. This codes for CASSQASGLPYEQYF.

V gene TRBV29-1 combines with J gene TRBJ1-2, with 7 bases aligning to TRBD1. Germline trimming cut 3 bases from V and 8 bases from J; bases unmatched to any gene: 6. The CDR3 runs 12 residues. Germline V CDR1 and CDR2: SQVTM, ANQGSEA. CDR3 DNA sequence: TGCAGCGTTGATATGGTGGGACAGGGCTACACCTTC. Protein product: CSVDMVGQGYTF.

This clone was seen just once. The rearrangement joins TRBV5-1 to TRBJ1-5; D might be TRBD1 (6 bases). V was cut by 1 base and J by 4 bases, with 12 bases left in between. The CDR3 covers 15 residues. CDR1 SGHRS and CDR2 YFSETQ come from the germline V gene. CDR3 bases: TGCGCCAGCAGCTTGACAGGGACGGGAAATCAGCCCCAGCATTTT. Translating gives CASSLTGTGNQPQHF.

The gene calls are TRBV11-2 and TRBJ2-2; D call uncertain. The CDR3 totals 19 residues. Trimming shortened V by 7 bases and J by 1 base, and 25 bases separated the two germline ends. Germline V gene sequence: CDR1 SGHAT, CDR2 FQNNGV. The CDR3 sequence is CASTYPGALTLQNTGELFF. CDR3 sequence (DNA): TGTGCCAGCACCTACCCAGGCGCCCTAACACTCCAGAACACCGGGGAGCTGTTTTTT.

This chain connects TRBV30 to TRBJ1-3; TRBD1 agrees at 7 bases. The ends lost 4 bases at V and 0 bases at J; junction bases unmatched: 3. The CDR3 has 14 amino acids. In germline, CDR1 is GTSNPN, CDR2 SVGIG (reference sequence). The CDR3 protein is CAWISGGSGNTIYF. DNA of the CDR3: TGTGCCTGGATCTCAGGGGGCTCTGGAAACACCATATATTTT.

The chain links TRBV18 to TRBJ1-2; TRBD1 agrees at 7 bases. The ends lost 3 bases at V and 5 bases at J; junction bases unmatched: 3. The CDR3 consists of 13 residues. Germline V gives CDR1 KGHSH, CDR2 LQKENI. The CDR3 DNA follows: TGTGCCAGCTCACCGCCGACAGGGTATGGCTACACCTTC. Translating it yields CASSPPTGYGYTF.

There are a few counts of this clone. V is TRBV5-6 and J is TRBJ1-3, with D perhaps matching TRBD1 (5 bases). The CDR3 totals 18 residues. Trimming took 3 bases from V and 0 from J, leaving 19 bases between them. CDR1 is SGHDT, CDR2 YYEEEE, per germline. For the CDR3, the DNA is TGTGCCAGCAGCTCGGTACTACAGGTGATAAGCTCTGGAAACACCATATATTTT. It specifies CASSSVLQVISSGNTIYF.

As regards this clone: Sequence at one end of the junction differs from germline and may be a read error. The V and J genes are TRBV6-1 and TRBJ2-7, with TRBD2 identical over 11 bases. Germline assignment: CDR1 MNHNS and CDR2 SASEGT. The CDR3 consists of 16 residues. Here the CDR3 DNA reads TGTACCAGCAGTGCACTAGCGGGAGCGGGGTCCTACGAGCAGTACTTC. Translating it yields CTSSALAGAGSYEQYF.

The chain has TRBV30 and TRBJ1-5; 8 bases are shared with TRBD1. This CDR3 has 16 residues. V lost 2 bases and J lost 2; bases outside the gene matches: 8. The germline V gene has CDR1 GTSNPN and CDR2 SVGIG (reference sequence). CDR3 region: CAWSLQGASRNQPQHF. For the CDR3, the DNA is TGTGCCTGGAGTCTCCAGGGGGCGTCCCGCAATCAGCCCCAGCATTTT.

The chain combines TRBV10-3 with TRBJ2-1; 10 bases agree with TRBD1. The CDR3 has 16 amino acids. Germline V gene data show CDR1 as ENHRY and CDR2 as SYGVKD. J gave up 9 bases and V 0 bases, and 8 bases lay outside the gene matches. The CDR3 region has the DNA TGTGCCATCAGTGAGTCGGGGACAGGGGACCGTGGTGAGCAGTTCTTC. Translated, it gives CAISESGTGDRGEQFF.

The chain uses TRBV14 and TRBJ1-1; tentative D call: TRBD1 (5 bases). V shed 1 base and J shed 5 bases, with 17 bases lying between them. The CDR3 loop spans 16 amino acids. From germline, CDR1 is SGHDN and CDR2 FVKESK. Here the CDR3 reads CASSQVRGRGNTEAFF. The CDR3 DNA is TGTGCCAGCAGCCAAGTGAGGGGACGGGGGAATACTGAAGCTTTCTTT.

This clone was seen more than once but under ten times. This rearrangement joins TRBV27 to TRBJ1-1; D gene unclear. V dropped 1 base and J dropped 0 bases, with 6 bases sitting between them. There are 14 residues in the CDR3. Germline V gives CDR1 MNHEY, CDR2 SMNVEV (reference sequence). The CDR3 bases are TGTGCCAGCAGTTTATACAGCTTGAACACTGAAGCTTTCTTT. Amino acids: CASSLYSLNTEAFF.

The chain employs TRBV19 and TRBJ1-2, with D possibly being TRBD1 (5 bases). The germline V gene has CDR1 LNHDA and CDR2 SQIVND (reference sequence). CDR3 length equals 15 residues. Trimming stripped 1 base from V and 7 bases from J, with 16 bases between. The CDR3 coding sequence is TGTGCCAGTAGTATAGCAGCAGGGAGGTCGGGTGGCTACACCTTC. Encoded protein: CASSIAAGRSGGYTF.

Written as DNA, the CDR3 is TGTGCCAAAGGGGGGACAGCGAACACCGGGGAGCTGTTTTTT. This encodes CAKGGTANTGELFF. The rearrangement uses TRBV11-3 and TRBJ2-2; D may be TRBD1 (7 bases). CDR1 is SGHNT, CDR2 YENEEA, per germline. This CDR3 is 14 amino acids long. V lost 10 bases to trimming and J lost 0 bases, with 12 bases between them. Looking up the rest from reference TRBV11-3 and TRBJ2-2 gives the full variable domain: EAGVVQSPRYKIIEKKQPVAFWCNPISGHNTLYWYLQNLGQGPELLIRYENEEAVDDSQLPKDRFSAERLKGVDSTLKIQPAELGDSAVYLCAKGGTANTGELFFGEGSRLTVL.

The chain links TRBV11-3 to TRBJ2-7; 7 bases map to TRBD2. Germline V gene data show CDR1 as SGHNT and CDR2 as YENEEA. The CDR3 length is 14 residues. V was pared by 5 bases and J by 1 base, with 5 bases of the junction left unmatched. The CDR3 protein is CASSASSGSYEQYF. The CDR3 DNA sequence: TGTGCCAGCAGCGCCTCTAGCGGATCCTACGAGCAGTACTTC.

V gene TRBV9 combines with J gene TRBJ1-4, with a tentative D call TRBD1 (5 bases). The length of the CDR3 is 14 residues. Germline V gene sequence: CDR1 SGDLS, CDR2 YYNGEE. The V end lost 0 bases, the J end lost 5 bases, and 8 bases lay between the germline ends. The CDR3 DNA is TGTGCCAGCAGCGTAGGGGGCTCGAATGAAAAACTGTTTTTT. It codes for CASSVGGSNEKLFF.

The rearrangement uses TRBV6-6 and TRBJ2-3; TRBD2 aligns across 8 bases. The CDR3 is 14 residues long. The ends lost 6 bases at V and 1 base at J; junction bases unmatched: 3. Per the germline V gene, CDR1 is MNHNY and CDR2 is SVGAGI (reference sequence). CDR3 region: CASSLLAGTDTQYF. In DNA, the CDR3 is TGTGCCAGCAGCTTACTAGCGGGCACAGATACGCAGTATTTT.

V and J are TRBV6-5 and TRBJ1-2; the D gene is possibly TRBD1 (5 bases). V was shortened by 0 bases and J by 4 bases, with 15 bases between the two germline ends. This CDR3 region has 16 residues. Germline V CDR1 and CDR2: MNHEY, SVGAGI. CDR3 in amino acids: CASSYSTAGGVYGYTF. The DNA of the CDR3 is TGTGCCAGCAGTTACTCGACAGCGGGAGGCGTCTATGGCTACACCTTC.

The V call is TRBV18, the J call TRBJ2-5; D possibly corresponds to TRBD2 (6 bases). The V and J ends lost 5 bases and 4 bases respectively, with 11 bases between them. Per the germline V gene, CDR1 is KGHSH and CDR2 is LQKENI. The CDR3 length is 13 residues. The CDR3 coding sequence is TGTGCCAGCTCAGCGGGACTCTCAGAGACCCAGTACTTC. Its translation is CASSAGLSETQYF.